This is a list of T cell receptor beta chains from one sample in a study of siplizumab effects on memory and regulatory T cells. Data came from immunoSEQ multiplex PCR; TCRdb stores just in-frame clones and leaves some out. This sample has under 100,000 clones, with roughly 87% found just once. Input material: Tregs sorted from blood. These receptors were collected from a human donor in good health. Both conserved end residues are part of each CDR3. D genes are given only for firm matches. Where a row states a size, it is once, few, many or the class of an expanded clone; other rows omit it.

d_gene	abundance	j_gene	v_gene	CDR3aa	CDR3nt
.	.	TRBJ2-1	TRBV6-1	CASSDGYNEQFF	TGTGCCAGCAGTGATGGGTACAATGAGCAGTTCTTC
TRBD1	.	TRBJ1-1	TRBV30	CAWSRQGGYTEAFF	TGTGCCTGGTCCCGACAGGGGGGATACACTGAAGCTTTCTTT
.	.	TRBJ2-7	TRBV27	CASSLYLDTYEQCF	TGTGCCAGCAGTTTGTATCTGGACACCTACGAGCAGTGCTTC
.	.	TRBJ1-4	TRBV6-6	CASRSTNEKLFF	TGTGCCAGCAGGTCGACTAATGAAAAACTGTTTTTT
.	.	TRBJ1-4	TRBV15	CATSRAQGWSEKLFF	TGTGCCACCAGCAGAGCGCAGGGGTGGAGTGAAAAACTGTTTTTT
.	.	TRBJ2-2	TRBV5-1	CASSLGDQRTGELFF	TGCGCCAGCAGCTTGGGAGACCAGAGAACCGGGGAGCTGTTTTTT
TRBD1	.	TRBJ2-1	TRBV19	CASKGQGVGNEQFF	TGTGCCAGTAAGGGACAGGGGGTGGGAAATGAGCAGTTCTTC
TRBD1	.	TRBJ1-4	TRBV6-1	CASNGDRGPGEKLFF	TGTGCCAGCAACGGCGACAGGGGACCTGGGGAAAAACTGTTTTTT
.	.	TRBJ2-7	TRBV18	CASSQVSGFYEQYF	TGTGCCAGCTCACAGGTCTCGGGCTTCTACGAGCAGTACTTC
.	.	TRBJ1-4	TRBV29-1	CSVEGGGGEKLFF	TGCAGCGTGGAGGGGGGCGGCGGTGAAAAACTGTTTTTT
.	.	TRBJ2-1	TRBV27	CASSRLGEQFF	TGTGCCAGCAGCCGTTTAGGCGAGCAGTTCTTC
TRBD1	few	TRBJ1-1	TRBV30	CAWSRGSTEAFF	TGTGCCTGGAGCAGGGGGAGCACTGAAGCTTTCTTT
.	once	TRBJ1-5	TRBV27	CASSLGPHPNQPQHF	TGTGCCAGCAGTTTAGGCCCACATCCTAATCAGCCCCAGCATTTT
TRBD2	.	TRBJ2-1	TRBV5-5	CASSLSSGESNEQFF	TGTGCCAGCAGCTTATCTAGCGGGGAGTCTAATGAGCAGTTCTTC
.	.	TRBJ1-3	TRBV11-2	CASSRRIGVIGNTIYF	TGTGCCAGCAGCAGAAGGATTGGGGTAATTGGAAACACCATATATTTT
TRBD2	.	TRBJ2-2	TRBV9	CASSDRGGAGELFF	TGTGCCAGCAGCGATCGCGGGGGGGCCGGGGAGCTGTTTTTT
TRBD1	.	TRBJ1-4	TRBV19	CASSPWTGTNEKLFF	TGTGCCAGTAGTCCTTGGACAGGCACTAATGAAAAACTGTTTTTT
.	.	TRBJ1-2	TRBV5-1	CASSPGYGDYGYTF	TGCGCCAGCAGCCCAGGATACGGCGACTATGGCTACACCTTC
.	.	TRBJ2-4	TRBV4-3	CASSQDAGGDQTGIQYF	TGCGCCAGCAGCCAAGATGCAGGCGGCGACCAAACGGGCATTCAGTACTTC
.	.	TRBJ1-6	TRBV6-1	CAISESTNSPLHF	TGTGCCATCAGTGAGTCGACTAATTCACCCCTCCACTTT
.	.	TRBJ1-2	TRBV6-5	CASSRQDYGYTF	TGTGCCAGCAGCCGACAAGACTATGGCTACACCTTC
.	.	TRBJ1-3	TRBV5-5	CASSWPDSGNTIYF	TGTGCCAGCAGCTGGCCGGACTCTGGAAACACCATATATTTT
.	.	TRBJ1-1	TRBV6-1	CASRPPVGTEAFF	TGTGCCAGCAGACCGCCCGTGGGCACTGAAGCTTTCTTT
.	.	TRBJ1-2	TRBV5-1	CASSPIPDYGYTF	TGCGCCAGCAGCCCTATTCCGGACTATGGCTACACCTTC
TRBD1	.	TRBJ2-7	TRBV6-6	CASKPPGQGEQYF	TGTGCCAGCAAACCTCCGGGACAGGGGGAGCAGTACTTC
TRBD1	.	TRBJ1-4	TRBV18	CASSPTGTGGRANEKLFF	TGTGCCAGCTCACCAACCGGGACAGGGGGCCGGGCTAATGAAAAACTGTTTTTT
TRBD1	.	TRBJ1-2	TRBV19	CASSTGGRGYTF	TGTGCCAGTAGTACAGGGGGAAGAGGCTACACCTTC
TRBD1	once	TRBJ2-7	TRBV11-2	CASSLDRGLYEQYF	TGTGCCAGCAGCTTGGACAGGGGCCTTTACGAGCAGTACTTC
.	.	TRBJ1-6	TRBV5-5	CASSPTGYNSPLHF	TGTGCCAGCAGCCCCACAGGGTATAATTCACCCCTCCACTTT
.	once	TRBJ2-2	TRBV5-1	CASSSTGPGELFF	TGCGCCAGCAGCTCAACAGGGCCCGGGGAGCTGTTTTTT
.	.	TRBJ2-1	TRBV5-1	CASSSLGGNEQFF	TGCGCCAGCAGCTCCCTGGGCGGCAATGAGCAGTTCTTC
.	few	TRBJ1-1	TRBV7-9	CASSPGRLEAFF	TGTGCCAGCAGCCCCGGACGGCTGGAAGCTTTCTTT
TRBD1	.	TRBJ1-1	TRBV4-2	CASSQVGGGSMNTEAFF	TGTGCCAGCAGCCAAGTTGGAGGGGGCTCTATGAACACTGAAGCTTTCTTT
.	.	TRBJ1-1	TRBV9	CASSVVGPSYGAFF	TGTGCCAGCAGCGTAGTGGGACCGTCTTATGGAGCTTTCTTT
.	.	TRBJ2-3	TRBV27	CASSLNRQADTQYF	TGTGCCAGCAGTTTAAATCGGCAGGCAGATACGCAGTATTTT
TRBD2	.	TRBJ2-5	TRBV5-1	CASSALAGQETQYF	TGCGCCAGCAGCGCCCTAGCGGGGCAAGAGACCCAGTACTTC
.	.	TRBJ1-5	TRBV4-3	CASSSGILDQPQHF	TGCGCCAGCAGCTCGGGCATATTAGATCAGCCCCAGCATTTT
.	few	TRBJ1-5	TRBV6-6	CASSFAGINQPQHF	TGTGCCAGCAGTTTCGCAGGGATCAATCAGCCCCAGCATTTT
TRBD1	.	TRBJ2-7	TRBV7-9	CASSFWTGDYEQYF	TGTGCCAGCAGCTTCTGGACAGGGGACTACGAGCAGTACTTC
TRBD2	once	TRBJ2-1	TRBV7-3	CASSLSGTSGGTVYNEQFF	TGTGCCAGCAGCTTAAGTGGGACTAGCGGGGGGACTGTCTACAATGAGCAGTTCTTC
TRBD1	once	TRBJ1-2	TRBV30	CAWVRDSLNSNYGYTF	TGTGCCTGGGTCCGGGACAGCCTAAATTCTAACTATGGCTACACCTTC
.	few	TRBJ1-1	TRBV7-3	CASSLLRGDTEAFF	TGTGCCAGCAGCTTACTCAGGGGAGACACTGAAGCTTTCTTT
.	.	TRBJ1-1	TRBV19	CASRPQGQNTEAFF	TGTGCCAGTAGACCCCAAGGGCAGAACACTGAAGCTTTCTTT
.	.	TRBJ1-2	TRBV28	CASSLRASIYGYTF	TGTGCCAGCAGTTTAAGGGCTTCTATCTATGGCTACACCTTC
TRBD1	.	TRBJ2-7	TRBV29-1	CSVEEGGPPYEQYF	TGCAGCGTTGAAGAAGGGGGCCCCCCCTACGAGCAGTACTTC